This T cell receptor (beta chain) was retrieved from a study of control samples from healthy donors and cancer patients. J was trimmed by 2 bases and V by 7 bases; bases with no gene match: 5. Germline-derived CDR1 and CDR2 are SGHDT and YYEEEE. The CDR3 loop spans 14 amino acids. TCRdb's table, derived via immunoSEQ multiplex PCR, lists solely in-frame clones and lacks some. The sample lists under 200,000 clones, about 94% seen once, with 4.1% in the top ten. Sequenced material: blood. This clonotype was sampled from a woman in her fifties or sixties in good health. The gene calls are TRBV5-6 and TRBJ2-5; 10 nucleotides line up with TRBD2. CDR3 amino acids: CASYQRGGQETQYF. In nucleotides, the CDR3 is TGTGCCAGCTACCAGCGGGGGGGGCAAGAGACCCAGTACTTC.